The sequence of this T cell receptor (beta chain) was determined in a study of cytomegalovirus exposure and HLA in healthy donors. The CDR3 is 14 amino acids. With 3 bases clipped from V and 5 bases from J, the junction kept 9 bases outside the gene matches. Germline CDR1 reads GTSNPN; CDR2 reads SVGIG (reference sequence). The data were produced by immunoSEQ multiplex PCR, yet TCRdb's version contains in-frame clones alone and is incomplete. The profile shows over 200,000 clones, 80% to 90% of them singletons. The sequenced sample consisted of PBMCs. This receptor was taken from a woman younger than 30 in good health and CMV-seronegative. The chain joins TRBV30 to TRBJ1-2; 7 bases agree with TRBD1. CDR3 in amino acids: CAWRGKDRPYGYTF. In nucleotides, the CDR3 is TGTGCCTGGAGGGGAAAGGACAGGCCTTATGGCTACACCTTC.